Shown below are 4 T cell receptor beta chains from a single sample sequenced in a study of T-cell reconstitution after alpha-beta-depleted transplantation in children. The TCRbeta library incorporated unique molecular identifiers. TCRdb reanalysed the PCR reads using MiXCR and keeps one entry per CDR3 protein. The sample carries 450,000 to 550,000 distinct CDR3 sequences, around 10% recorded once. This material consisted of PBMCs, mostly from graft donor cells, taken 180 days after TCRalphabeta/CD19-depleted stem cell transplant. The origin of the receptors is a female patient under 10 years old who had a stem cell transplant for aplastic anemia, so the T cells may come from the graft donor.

CDR3 amino acids: CASNLGGNMNTEAFF. The CDR3, as DNA: TGTGCCAGTAACTTGGGCGGCAATATGAACACTGAAGCTTTCTTT. The chain links TRBV19 to TRBJ1-1; D not certain. The CDR3 totals 15 residues. CDR1 is LNHDA and CDR2 is SQIVND in the germline V gene (reference sequence). Trimming cost V 7 bases and J 0 bases, with 15 bases left between them.

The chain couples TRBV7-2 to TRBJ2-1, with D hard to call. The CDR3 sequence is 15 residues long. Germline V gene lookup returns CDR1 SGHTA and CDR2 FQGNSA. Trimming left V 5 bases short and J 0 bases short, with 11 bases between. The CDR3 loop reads CASSPQASSYNEQFF. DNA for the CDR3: TGTGCCAGCAGCCCCCAGGCTAGCTCCTACAATGAGCAGTTCTTC.

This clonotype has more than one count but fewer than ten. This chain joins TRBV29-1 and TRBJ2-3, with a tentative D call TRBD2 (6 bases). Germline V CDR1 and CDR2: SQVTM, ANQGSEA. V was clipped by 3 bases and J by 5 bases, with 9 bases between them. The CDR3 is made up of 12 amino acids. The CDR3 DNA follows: TGCAGCGTTGAGTTGGGGGGAGATACGCAGTATTTT. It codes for CSVELGGDTQYF.

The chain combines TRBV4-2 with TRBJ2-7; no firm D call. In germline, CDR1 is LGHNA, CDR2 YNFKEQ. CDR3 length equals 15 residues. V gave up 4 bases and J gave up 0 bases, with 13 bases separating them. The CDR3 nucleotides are TGTGCCAGCAGCCCCTATCCGGACGGCTCCTACGAGCAGTACTTC. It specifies CASSPYPDGSYEQYF.